This T cell receptor beta chain was captured by sequencing in a study of blood T cell repertoires in COVID-19. Method: immunoSEQ multiplex PCR; TCRdb's copy keeps in-frame clones and lacks some. The data show more than 200,000 clones, 80% to 95% seen once. The sequencing sample was made of PBMCs or T cells enriched from blood (not recorded which). The TCR comes from a woman between 18 and 30 years old who had recovered from COVID-19.

In nucleotides, the CDR3 is TGTGCCAGCAGTTCTGGGACTAGCGGGAACAATGAGCAGTTCTTC. It is translated as CASSSGTSGNNEQFF. This chain connects TRBV5-4 to TRBJ2-1, with TRBD2 matching over 13 bases. The CDR3 is 15 amino acids. Unmatched junction bases numbered 4, after V lost 5 bases and J lost 5 bases. The germline V gene has CDR1 SGHNT and CDR2 YYREEE (reference sequence). Combining the CDR3 with reference TRBV5-4 and TRBJ2-1 gives the whole variable domain ETGVTQSPTHLIKTRGQQVTLRCSSQSGHNTVSWYQQALGQGPQFIFQYYREEENGRGNFPPRFSGLQFPNYSSELNVNALELDDSALYLCASSSGTSGNNEQFFGPGTRLTVL.